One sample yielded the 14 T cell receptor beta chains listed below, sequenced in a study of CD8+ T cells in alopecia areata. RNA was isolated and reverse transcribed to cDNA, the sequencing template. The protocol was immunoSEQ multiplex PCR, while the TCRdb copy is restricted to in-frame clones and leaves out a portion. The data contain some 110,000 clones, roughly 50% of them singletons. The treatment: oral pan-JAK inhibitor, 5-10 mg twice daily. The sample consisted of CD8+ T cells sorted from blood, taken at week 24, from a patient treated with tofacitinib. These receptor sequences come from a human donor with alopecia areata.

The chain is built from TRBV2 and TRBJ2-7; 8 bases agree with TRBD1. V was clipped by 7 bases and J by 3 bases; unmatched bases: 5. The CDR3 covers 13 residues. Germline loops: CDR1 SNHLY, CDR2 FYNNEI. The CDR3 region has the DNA TGTGCCAGCACTCTCGGACAGGGCTACGAGCAGTACTTC. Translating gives CASTLGQGYEQYF.

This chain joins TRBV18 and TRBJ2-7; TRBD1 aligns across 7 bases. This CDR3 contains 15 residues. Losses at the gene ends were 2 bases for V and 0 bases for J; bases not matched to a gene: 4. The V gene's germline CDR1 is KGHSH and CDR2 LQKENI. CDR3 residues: CASSPDRDSSYEQYF. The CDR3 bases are TGTGCCAGCTCACCAGACCGGGACAGCTCCTACGAGCAGTACTTC.

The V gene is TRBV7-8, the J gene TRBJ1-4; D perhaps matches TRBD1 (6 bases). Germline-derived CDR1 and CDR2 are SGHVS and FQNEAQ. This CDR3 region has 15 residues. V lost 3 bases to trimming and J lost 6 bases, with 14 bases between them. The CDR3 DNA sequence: TGTGCCAGCAGCTTGGCAGGGGCTGTTGATGAAAAACTGTTTTTT. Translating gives CASSLAGAVDEKLFF.

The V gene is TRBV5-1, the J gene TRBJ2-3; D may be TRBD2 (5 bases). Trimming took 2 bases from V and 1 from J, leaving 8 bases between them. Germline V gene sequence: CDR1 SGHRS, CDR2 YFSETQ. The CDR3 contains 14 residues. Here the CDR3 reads CASSFDGGTDTQYF. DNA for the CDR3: TGCGCCAGCAGCTTCGACGGGGGCACAGATACGCAGTATTTT.

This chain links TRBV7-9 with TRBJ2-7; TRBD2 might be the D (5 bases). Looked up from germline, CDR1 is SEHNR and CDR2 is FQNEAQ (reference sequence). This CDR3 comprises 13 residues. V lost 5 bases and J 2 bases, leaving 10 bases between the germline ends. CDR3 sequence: CASSPRATYEQYF. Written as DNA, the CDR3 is TGTGCCAGCAGCCCGAGGGCGACCTACGAGCAGTACTTC. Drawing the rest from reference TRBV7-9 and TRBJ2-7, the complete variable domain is DTGVSQNPRHKITKRGQNVTFRCDPISEHNRLYWYRQTLGQGPEFLTYFQNEAQLEKSRLLSDRFSAERPKGSFSTLEIQRTEQGDSAMYLCASSPRATYEQYFGPGTRLTVT.

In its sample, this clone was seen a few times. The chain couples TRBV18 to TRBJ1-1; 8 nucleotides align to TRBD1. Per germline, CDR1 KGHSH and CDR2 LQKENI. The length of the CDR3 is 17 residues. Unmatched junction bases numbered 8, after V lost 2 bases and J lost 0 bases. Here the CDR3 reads CASSPSRGLSMNTEAFF. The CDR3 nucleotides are TGTGCCAGCTCACCAAGCAGGGGGCTCTCAATGAACACTGAAGCTTTCTTT. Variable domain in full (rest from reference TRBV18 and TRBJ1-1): NAGVMQNPRHLVRRRGQEARLRCSPMKGHSHVYWYRQLPEEGLKFMVYLQKENIIDESGMPKERFSAEFPKEGPSILRIQQVVRGDSAAYFCASSPSRGLSMNTEAFFGQGTRLTVV.

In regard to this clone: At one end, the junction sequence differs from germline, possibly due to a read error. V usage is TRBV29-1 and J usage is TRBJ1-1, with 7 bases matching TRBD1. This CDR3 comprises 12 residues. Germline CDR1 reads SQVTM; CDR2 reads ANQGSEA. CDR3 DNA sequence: TGCAGCGCCCGACAGGGAGGGACTGAAGCTTCCTTT. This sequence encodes CSARQGGTEASF.

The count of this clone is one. CDR3 residues: CASSRDRAYEQYF. DNA of the CDR3: TGTGCCAGCAGTCGGGACAGAGCCTACGAGCAGTACTTC. This chain links TRBV27 with TRBJ2-7; 7 bases line up with TRBD1. From germline, CDR1 is MNHEY and CDR2 SMNVEV (reference sequence). J was trimmed by 2 bases and V by 5 bases; bases with no gene match: 3. CDR3 length equals 13 residues.

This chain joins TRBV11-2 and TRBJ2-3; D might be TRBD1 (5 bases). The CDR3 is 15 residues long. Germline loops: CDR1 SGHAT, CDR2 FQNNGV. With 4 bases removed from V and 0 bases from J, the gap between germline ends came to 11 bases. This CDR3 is CASSSDSPSTDTQYF. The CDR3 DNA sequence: TGTGCCAGCAGCTCCGACAGTCCCAGCACAGATACGCAGTATTTT.

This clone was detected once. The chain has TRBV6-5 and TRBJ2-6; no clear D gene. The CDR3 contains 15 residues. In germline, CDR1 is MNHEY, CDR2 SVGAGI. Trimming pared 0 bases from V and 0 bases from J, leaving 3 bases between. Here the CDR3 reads CASSYSNSGANVLTF. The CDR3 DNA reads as TGTGCCAGCAGTTACTCAAACTCTGGGGCCAACGTCCTGACTTTC.

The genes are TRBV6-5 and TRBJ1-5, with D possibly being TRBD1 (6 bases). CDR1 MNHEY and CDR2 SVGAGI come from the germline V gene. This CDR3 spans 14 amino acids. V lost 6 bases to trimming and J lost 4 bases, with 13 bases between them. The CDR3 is CASRDSLRNQPQHF. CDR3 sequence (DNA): TGTGCCAGCAGGGACAGCCTGAGGAATCAGCCCCAGCATTTT.

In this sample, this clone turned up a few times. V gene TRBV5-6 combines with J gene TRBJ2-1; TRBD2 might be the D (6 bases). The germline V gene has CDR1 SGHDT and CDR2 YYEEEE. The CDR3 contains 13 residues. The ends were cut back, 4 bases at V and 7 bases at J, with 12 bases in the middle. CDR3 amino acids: CASSLGGLNEQFF. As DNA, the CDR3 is TGTGCCAGCAGCCTAGGAGGGCTGAATGAGCAGTTCTTC.

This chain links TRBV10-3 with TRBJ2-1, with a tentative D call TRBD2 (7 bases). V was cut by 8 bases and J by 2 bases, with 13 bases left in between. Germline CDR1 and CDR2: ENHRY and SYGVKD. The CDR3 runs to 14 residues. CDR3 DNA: TGTGCCATCGGGGCGGGGGCTCCCTACAATGAGCAGTTCTTC. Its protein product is CAIGAGAPYNEQFF.

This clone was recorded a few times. CDR3 amino acids: CSVGTSTGELFF. The CDR3 DNA reads TGCAGCGTTGGGACAAGCACCGGGGAGCTGTTTTTT. V and J are TRBV29-1 and TRBJ2-2; possibly TRBD1 for D (5 bases). Germline values: CDR1 SQVTM, CDR2 ANQGSEA. Trimming cost V 4 bases and J 4 bases, with 7 bases left between them. The CDR3 consists of 12 residues.